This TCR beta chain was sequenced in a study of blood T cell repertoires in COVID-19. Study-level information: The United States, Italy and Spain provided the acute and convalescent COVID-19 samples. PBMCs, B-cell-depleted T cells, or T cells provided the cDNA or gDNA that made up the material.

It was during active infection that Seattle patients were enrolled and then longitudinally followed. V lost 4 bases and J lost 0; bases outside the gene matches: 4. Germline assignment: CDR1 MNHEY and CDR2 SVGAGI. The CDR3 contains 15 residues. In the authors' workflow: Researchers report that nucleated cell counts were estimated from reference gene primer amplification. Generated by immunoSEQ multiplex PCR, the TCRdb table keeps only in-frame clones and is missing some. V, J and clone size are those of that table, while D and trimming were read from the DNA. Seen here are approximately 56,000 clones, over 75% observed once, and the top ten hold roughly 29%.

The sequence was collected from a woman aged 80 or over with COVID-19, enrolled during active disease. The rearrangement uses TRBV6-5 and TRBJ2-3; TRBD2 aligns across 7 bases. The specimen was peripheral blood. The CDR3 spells CASSSGLGSTDTQYF. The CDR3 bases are TGTGCCAGCAGTTCCGGACTAGGCAGCACAGATACGCAGTATTTT.